This TCR beta chain was recorded in a study of blood T cell repertoires in COVID-19 (dated by TCRdb to about 2020). With respect to the entire study: Samples covering the acute and convalescent phases of COVID-19 were provided by collaborators in the United States, Italy and Spain. The material from the prospective study consisted of cDNA or gDNA derived from T cells, B-cell-depleted T cells, or PBMCs. Deeply sampled blood TCRbeta repertoires from subjects exposed to, actively infected with, or recovered from COVID-19 were included in the dataset. The repertoires were released in a freely available public database meant as a resource for research on the immune response to SARS-CoV-2. Samples came from the ongoing ImmuneRACE study (first 160 participants) plus 1,254 subjects from 6 global collaborators. The sample metadata nearly always contained a de-identified subject ID, COVID-19 status, age in years and sex. HLA class I and class II types, where available, came from metadata supplied by the sample provider rather than from assay-based typing.

In the prospective study, participants were roughly 18 to 95 years old, resided in approximately 25 geographic areas of the United States, and were enrolled through a virtual design. In the prospective study, participants were assigned to cohorts based on the clinical history participants reported in a screening survey and a study questionnaire. For ImmuneRACE Cohort 3, a participant was defined as recovered based on two consecutive negative NP/OP PCR tests, clearance by a healthcare professional, or resolution of symptoms. Each participant in the prospective study had whole blood, serum and a nasopharyngeal or oropharyngeal swab collected by mobile phlebotomists. Over an approximately 2-month period, participants in the prospective study had the option of providing additional blood draws and questionnaires. Blood samples from the prospective study were shipped frozen or at room temperature prior to DNA extraction.

TCRbeta CDR3 regions were amplified from genomic DNA by means of the immunoSEQ Assay, a bias-controlled multiplex PCR. Concerning the study's data processing: Within the assay, amplification of reference gene primers was used to estimate how many nucleated cells each sample contained. To quantify the absolute abundance of each unique TCRbeta CDR3 rearrangement, sequence reads were collapsed and filtered. For each sample, productive Simpson clonality was calculated as the square root of Simpson's diversity index over productive rearrangements. TCRdb retrieved this table from immuneACCESS and kept in-frame rearrangements only. Not all clones are present; in checked studies, unresolved V genes account for under half, and no reason is known for the remainder. The V and J calls and the clone size are those of that table, but D and trimming were determined from the DNA. For this sample there are under 250,000 clones; over 65% appear just once. In total, the top ten clones hold 3% to 4% of the sample.

Regarding this clone: The clone's antigen remains unknown. No per-base quality is available; no much larger clone lies one base away.

The CDR3 contains 13 residues, cysteine and phenylalanine counted. Here the CDR3 DNA is all that survives: 39 bases in frame from base 1. The germline V gene encodes CDR1 SGHRS and CDR2 YFSETQ. The V end loses 9 bases and the J end loses 1 base, and a stretch of 11 bases separates them. General conclusions and limits of the study: Clinical and demographic metadata were provided uncurated, with the amount varying by source and participant.

In this chain, TRBV5-1 is recombined with TRBJ2-1; TRBD1 could be the D gene, as 6 bases match. What was sequenced was PBMCs or T cells enriched from blood (not recorded which). The TCR sequence derives from an older woman who had recovered from COVID-19. The CDR3 reads CATATGSYNEQFF. At the DNA level, the sequence is TGCGCCACTGCCACAGGGTCCTACAATGAGCAGTTCTTC. The reference TRBV5-1 and TRBJ2-1 proteins fill in what lies around the CDR3, so the full variable domain reads KAGVTQTPRYLIKTRGQQVTLSCSPISGHRSVSWYQQTPGQGLQFLFEYFSETQRNKGNFPGRFSGRQFSNSRSEMNVSTLELGDSALYLCATATGSYNEQFFGPGTRLTVL.